This T cell receptor beta chain came from a study of sequential checkpoint blockade in melanoma. CDR3 length: 15 residues. CDR1 and CDR2 (germline): SGDLS, YYNGEE. Trimming stripped 0 bases from V and 3 bases from J, with 13 bases between. Sequencing was performed with immunoSEQ multiplex PCR; in TCRdb, only in-frame clones are kept and a portion is missing. The sample yields 2,000 to 2,500 clones, roughly three fifths seen once. Regarding treatment: randomized to nivolumab then ipilimumab (arm A) or the reverse (arm B). DNA-damaging chemotherapy had not been given to any patient beforehand. PBMC sorting kept live CD3+CD8+ cells without CD19 or CD56.

Sequenced material: CD8+ T cells sorted from blood (inferred from file names), taken from a patient given nivolumab and ipilimumab in sequence. This chain connects TRBV9 to TRBJ2-7, with D perhaps matching TRBD1 (6 bases). This sequence was found in a human patient with melanoma. Some clones in this sample may be carry-over from other donors' samples. DNA for the CDR3: TGTGCCAGCAGCGTAGCGGACAGTCGGAGCTACGAGCAGTACTTC. Protein: CASSVADSRSYEQYF.